The 25 T cell receptor beta chains presented below share a single source sample, sequenced in a study of cytomegalovirus exposure and HLA in healthy donors. The repertoire was sequenced with immunoSEQ multiplex PCR; TCRdb's copy has only in-frame clones and lacks some. The sample lists around 300,000 clones, roughly 85% occurring once. Sequenced sample: PBMCs. These receptors were obtained from a woman younger than 35 in good health and CMV-seronegative.

The V gene is TRBV18, the J gene TRBJ1-2, with D unresolved. Trimming shortened V by 5 bases and J by 8 bases, and 15 bases separated the two germline ends. From germline, CDR1 is KGHSH and CDR2 LQKENI. CDR3 length: 13 amino acids. The CDR3 nucleotides read TGTGCCAGCTCAAAACCTCTGGGAGGAGGCTACACCTTC. The encoded protein is CASSKPLGGGYTF.

CDR3 residues: CASSQDLAGAGETQYF. CDR3 bases: TGCGCCAGCAGCCAAGATTTAGCGGGGGCCGGAGAGACCCAGTACTTC. The V call is TRBV4-3, the J call TRBJ2-5; 9 bases align to TRBD2. The CDR3 extends over 16 amino acids. Germline V gene lookup returns CDR1 LGHNA and CDR2 YSLEER. The V segment lost 0 bases and the J segment 4 bases; nucleotides outside the gene matches: 6.

The rearrangement uses TRBV5-1 and TRBJ2-3; TRBD1 matches at 8 bases. CDR3 size: 13 residues. CDR1 is SGHRS and CDR2 is YFSETQ in the germline V gene. The V segment lost 2 bases and the J segment 5 bases; nucleotides outside the gene matches: 1. CDR3: CASSFGQGDTQYF. CDR3 nucleotide sequence: TGCGCCAGCAGCTTCGGACAGGGAGATACGCAGTATTTT.

The rearrangement uses TRBV5-1 and TRBJ1-3; D may be TRBD1 (6 bases). CDR1 is SGHRS, CDR2 YFSETQ, per germline. V dropped 5 bases and J dropped 0 bases, with 15 bases sitting between them. This CDR3 comprises 16 residues. CDR3 residues: CASRKNQGSSGNTIYF. The CDR3 bases are TGCGCCAGCAGGAAAAACCAGGGGTCCTCTGGAAACACCATATATTTT.

V and J are TRBV15 and TRBJ2-5; D perhaps matches TRBD1 (6 bases). The CDR3 sequence is 16 residues long. Trimming removed 1 base from V and 2 bases from J, with 14 bases in between. The germline CDR1 and CDR2 sequences are LNHNV and YYDKDF (reference sequence). In DNA, the CDR3 is TGTGCCACCAGCAGAGGAGTGGGGGCATTACAAGAGACCCAGTACTTC. This translates into CATSRGVGALQETQYF.

The chain employs TRBV7-2 and TRBJ2-5; 7 nucleotides align to TRBD2. Losses at the gene ends were 5 bases for V and 5 bases for J; bases not matched to a gene: 5. Germline-derived CDR1 and CDR2 are SGHTA and FQGNSA. The CDR3 sequence is 13 residues long. CDR3 in DNA: TGTGCCAGCAGCCAGACTAGCAGGGAGACCCAGTACTTC. This gives the protein CASSQTSRETQYF.

V is TRBV30 and J is TRBJ2-3; D uncertain. The CDR3 loop spans 14 amino acids. V lost 3 bases to trimming and J lost 4 bases, with 14 bases between them. CDR1 is GTSNPN and CDR2 is SVGIG in the germline V gene (reference sequence). The CDR3 DNA reads TGTGCCTGGAGCGCGAATATCGTCCCAGATACGCAGTATTTT. This gives the protein CAWSANIVPDTQYF.

This clone was detected once. This rearrangement joins TRBV11-3 to TRBJ1-2; 10 bases align to TRBD1. Germline V lookup: CDR1 SGHNT, CDR2 YENEEA. J was trimmed by 4 bases and V by 4 bases; bases with no gene match: 6. There are 15 residues in the CDR3. The CDR3 protein is CASSSRDRGFYGYTF. For the CDR3, the DNA is TGTGCCAGCAGCTCCCGGGACAGGGGCTTCTATGGCTACACCTTC.

This clone was seen more than once but under ten times. The chain recombines TRBV19 with TRBJ1-2; 9 bases line up with TRBD1. V was pared by 7 bases and J by 5 bases, with 5 bases of the junction left unmatched. CDR1 is LNHDA, CDR2 SQIVND, per germline (reference sequence). The CDR3 is 13 residues long. The CDR3 DNA sequence: TGTGCCAGTACCCCGGGGACAGGGTATGGCTACACCTTC. This translates into CASTPGTGYGYTF.

This chain uses TRBV27 with TRBJ2-3, with 12 bases that match TRBD2. CDR1 and CDR2 from the germline V gene are MNHEY and SMNVEV (reference sequence). V dropped 6 bases and J dropped 5; count of bases not matched to a gene: 6. The CDR3 covers 15 residues. The CDR3 nucleotides are TGTGCCAGCAGGCTGACTAGCGGGGGACAAGATACGCAGTATTTT. It codes for CASRLTSGGQDTQYF.

The gene calls are TRBV7-9 and TRBJ1-1, with D unresolved. Germline lookup yields CDR1 SEHNR and CDR2 FQNEAQ (reference sequence). The CDR3 contains 14 residues. V gave up 4 bases and J gave up 5 bases, with 14 bases separating them. CDR3 bases: TGTGCCAGCAGCTGGAGCGAGGGAATGACTGAAGCTTTCTTT. It translates to CASSWSEGMTEAFF.

The chain links TRBV14 to TRBJ1-1, with TRBD1 as a possible D gene (5 bases). CDR3 length equals 15 residues. Germline V gene data show CDR1 as SGHDN and CDR2 as FVKESK. The V gene lost 1 base and the J gene lost 1 base, with 10 bases spanning the gap. The CDR3 region has the DNA TGTGCCAGCAGCCAAGGGGGCCTGAAGAACACTGAAGCTTTCTTT. Residues: CASSQGGLKNTEAFF.

The chain carries TRBV5-1 and TRBJ2-7; D is undetermined. The germline V and J ends were trimmed by 1 base and 0 bases, with 5 bases remaining between them. Germline V gene data show CDR1 as SGHRS and CDR2 as YFSETQ. The length of the CDR3 is 13 residues. This CDR3 reads CASSLQASYEQYF. The CDR3 coding sequence is TGCGCCAGCAGCTTGCAGGCCTCCTACGAGCAGTACTTC.

The rearrangement links TRBV29-1 to TRBJ1-2, with D possibly TRBD1 on 5 matching bases. CDR1 is SQVTM, CDR2 ANQGSEA, per germline. V lost 2 bases, J lost 8 bases, and 12 bases lay in between. The CDR3 is 12 residues long. This chain's CDR3 is CSVEWAGYGYTF. DNA of the CDR3: TGCAGCGTTGAATGGGCAGGGTACGGCTACACCTTC.

J is TRBJ1-5 and V is TRBV18, with D possibly TRBD1 on 6 matching bases. Trimming took 6 bases from V and 2 from J, leaving 17 bases between them. CDR3 length: 16 amino acids. Germline assignment: CDR1 KGHSH and CDR2 LQKENI. CDR3 amino acids: CASSETQGGGNQPQHF. The CDR3 nucleotides are TGTGCCAGCTCGGAAACACAGGGAGGGGGCAATCAGCCCCAGCATTTT. Together with reference TRBV18 and TRBJ1-5, the CDR3 gives the full variable domain: NAGVMQNPRHLVRRRGQEARLRCSPMKGHSHVYWYRQLPEEGLKFMVYLQKENIIDESGMPKERFSAEFPKEGPSILRIQQVVRGDSAAYFCASSETQGGGNQPQHFGDGTRLSIL.

The rearrangement joins TRBV7-3 to TRBJ2-5; weak D call: TRBD2 (5 bases). The CDR3 has 14 amino acids. Germline values: CDR1 SGHTA, CDR2 FQGTGA. V lost 0 bases, J lost 1 base, and 6 bases lay in between. The CDR3 coding sequence is TGTGCCAGCAGCTTAACTAGCGCCCAAGAGACCCAGTACTTC. Translated: CASSLTSAQETQYF. Complete variable domain (other parts from reference TRBV7-3 and TRBJ2-5): GAGVSQTPSNKVTEKGKYVELRCDPISGHTALYWYRQSLGQGPEFLIYFQGTGAADDSGLPNDRFFAVRPEGSVSTLKIQRTERGDSAVYLCASSLTSAQETQYFGPGTRLLVL.

This chain links TRBV7-9 with TRBJ1-1; possibly TRBD1 for D (5 bases). This CDR3 region has 12 residues. Germline lookup yields CDR1 SEHNR and CDR2 FQNEAQ (reference sequence). Trimming shortened V by 4 bases and J by 7 bases, and 10 bases separated the two germline ends. The CDR3 loop reads CASSSSQGEAFF. CDR3 DNA sequence: TGTGCCAGCAGCTCCTCCCAGGGTGAAGCTTTCTTT.

The genes are TRBV4-1 and TRBJ2-7, with D tentatively TRBD2 (6 bases). The ends were cut back, 3 bases at V and 3 bases at J, with 18 bases in the middle. Germline CDR1 is MGHRA and CDR2 is YSYEKL. There are 16 residues in the CDR3. CDR3 region: CASSHPGSGGFYEQYF. The CDR3 DNA sequence: TGCGCCAGCAGCCACCCCGGGAGTGGCGGGTTCTACGAGCAGTACTTC.

This chain connects TRBV6-5 to TRBJ2-5, with 8 bases aligning to TRBD1. V trimming: 4 bases; J trimming: 2 bases; junction bases outside the gene matches: 6. The germline V gene encodes CDR1 MNHEY and CDR2 SVGAGI. The CDR3 consists of 15 residues. CDR3 DNA: TGTGCCAGCAGTTCAACAGGGGGTAGGCAAGAGACCCAGTACTTC. Translating it yields CASSSTGGRQETQYF.

This chain connects TRBV6-5 to TRBJ2-1; possible D gene TRBD2, 6 bases. The germline gives CDR1 MNHEY, CDR2 SVGAGI. This CDR3 has 15 amino acids. The V end lost 1 base, the J end lost 7 bases, and 14 bases lay between the germline ends. CDR3 nucleotides: TGTGCCAGCAGTTACTTTAGCGGCCGGGAGAATGAGCAGTTCTTC. Translated, it gives CASSYFSGRENEQFF.

The chain carries TRBV2 and TRBJ1-2, with TRBD1 identical over 8 bases. The CDR3 contains 14 residues. The V gene's germline CDR1 is SNHLY and CDR2 FYNNEI. CDR3 protein: CALRGRQGADGYTF. CDR3 bases: TGTGCTCTGCGCGGGCGGCAGGGGGCTGATGGCTACACCTTC.

The chain is built from TRBV12-5 and TRBJ2-7; tentative D call: TRBD2 (6 bases). The CDR3 sequence is 14 residues long. Germline V gene sequence: CDR1 LGHNT, CDR2 FRNRAP. V was pared by 4 bases and J by 6 bases, with 16 bases between. CDR3 coding DNA: TGTGCTAGTGGTTCCCCGGACACAGCGGGCGAGCAGTACTTC. Translation: CASGSPDTAGEQYF.

The chain is built from TRBV5-1 and TRBJ2-3; no reliable D call. The V gene's germline CDR1 is SGHRS and CDR2 YFSETQ. Trimming shortened V by 1 base and J by 5 bases, and 8 bases separated the two germline ends. This CDR3 is 13 amino acids long. Written as DNA, the CDR3 is TGCGCCAGCAGCTTGAATTCGCGAGATACGCAGTATTTT. This gives the protein CASSLNSRDTQYF.

V and J are TRBV28 and TRBJ1-2; the D gene is possibly TRBD1 (5 bases). Germline CDR1 reads MDHEN; CDR2 reads SYDVKM. V lost 3 bases, J lost 3 bases, and 20 bases lay in between. The CDR3 consists of 17 residues. The CDR3 spells CASSFSQGTGPYYGYTF. The CDR3 DNA reads TGTGCCAGCAGTTTTTCTCAAGGTACAGGACCCTACTATGGCTACACCTTC.

The chain joins TRBV30 to TRBJ2-1; 7 bases match TRBD1. Germline lookup yields CDR1 GTSNPN and CDR2 SVGIG (reference sequence). Unmatched junction bases numbered 12, after V lost 1 base and J lost 3 bases. The CDR3 has 17 residues. The CDR3 coding sequence is TGTGCCTGGAGTGCAATCGGGACAGAGTCCTACTACAATGAGCAGTTCTTC. This gives the protein CAWSAIGTESYYNEQFF.